This T cell receptor beta chain emerged from a study of early T cells in non-severe SARS-CoV-2 infection. About the research overall: Sequencing was performed on bulk RNA from unsorted whole blood, leaving chains unpaired. Findings of the study overall: VDJdb matching, biased toward anti-spike CD8 responses, missed private and CD4 specificities.

Tagging with unique molecular identifiers was applied to individual cDNA molecules. TCRdb fed the 5' RACE reads into MiXCR, producing one record per CDR3 protein. The sample holds some 40,000 distinct CDR3 sequences, roughly 6.6% seen once. The CDR3 consists of 13 residues. The ends were cut back, 0 bases at V and 11 bases at J, with 11 bases in the middle. Per the germline V gene, CDR1 is LGHDT and CDR2 is YNNKEL (reference sequence). In regard to this clonotype: Antigen unknown.

This clonotype was obtained from an adult who was a healthcare worker with PCR-confirmed SARS-CoV-2 infection or an uninfected control (not recorded which). The sample in question was whole blood, obtained at baseline. This chain connects TRBV3-1 to TRBJ1-5, with no clear D. CDR3 protein: CASSQDPQMAQHF. As DNA, the CDR3 is TGTGCCAGCAGCCAAGATCCCCAGATGGCCCAGCATTTT.